This TCR beta chain was sequenced for a study of technical replicates of blood from a handful of donors (dated by TCRdb to the late 2010s). The CDR1 and CDR2 encoded by the germline V gene are SGHRS and YFSETQ. The CDR3 runs 16 residues from the cysteine to the phenylalanine. Only the CDR3 part of the read is kept: 48 bases, read in frame from the first base. V is clipped by 1 base and J by 0 bases, and the sequence between their germline boundaries is 13 bases long. Comment on this clone: It lacks a known antigen. No quality values exist for individual bases; no much larger clone is one base distant.

The library relied on the immunoSEQ multiplex PCR assay. Imported from immuneACCESS, the table was reduced by TCRdb to in-frame sequences with V and J called. These copies leave out some clones; in studies compared against another copy, an unresolved V gene accounts for under half, and the cause of the remainder is not known. The sample table contains some 71,000 clones; only one count was recorded for around 97% of them. Of the sample, approximately 0.21% falls within the top ten clones. The chain is encoded by TRBV5-1 joined to TRBJ1-1; TRBD1 might be the D gene, on 5 matching bases. The clonotype comes from a human donor in good health. Sample: T cells isolated from PBMCs. The nucleotide sequence is given as TGCGCCAGCAGCTTGTACGTCCAGGGCTTGAACACTGAAGCTTTCTTT. It encodes CASSLYVQGLNTEAFF.